This T cell receptor (beta chain) emerged from a study of T cells in Graves' hyperthyroidism and ophthalmopathy. Whole-study context: Before any treatment, at initial diagnosis, peripheral blood was collected.

Germline V gene lookup returns CDR1 MDHEN and CDR2 SYDVKM. After removal of 5 bases from V and 4 bases from J, the junction contained 7 bases not matched to a gene. This CDR3 has 14 residues. RNA transcripts yielded amplified TCR beta CDR3 regions. RT-PCR in the first round (using the HTBI primer set) targeted the TCR CDR3. Via MiXCR, TCRdb re-called the multiplex PCR reads, giving one row per CDR3 protein. Among over 250,000 distinct CDR3 sequences, less than 30% were seen once, and the ten largest hold about a quarter. Sequencing was carried out using blood. This receptor was taken from a man aged 40-55 years with Graves' hyperthyroidism that later progressed to Graves' ophthalmopathy. This chain uses TRBV28 with TRBJ2-7; TRBD1 agrees at 8 bases. CDR3 nucleotides: TGTGCCAGCAGTCAACTGACAGGGGTTTACGAGCAGTACTTC. Its translation: CASSQLTGVYEQYF.